A selection of T cell receptor beta chains follows, all from one sample in a study of spatial heterogeneity in lung cancer. TCRdb called the 5' RACE reads again in MiXCR, with one record for every CDR3 protein. This repertoire shows several thousand distinct CDR3 sequences, under 8% found once; its top ten account for roughly 20%. This sample comprised lung tumor tissue, obtained at surgery. Receptors were obtained from a male donor with early-stage non-small cell lung cancer. Each CDR3 is given with its conserved first and last residue. The order of the fields is D gene, V gene, J gene, clone size, CDR3 protein, CDR3 DNA. A D gene is named only where the DNA matches it firmly. The size of a clone is reported for some rows only, either as once, few or many, or as a class for expanded clones.

.	TRBV5-1	TRBJ2-5	.	CASSRDGRNQETQYF	TGCGCCAGCAGCCGAGACGGAAGGAACCAAGAGACCCAGTACTTC
.	TRBV4-1	TRBJ1-1	medium-sized	CASSHRTSSRTEAFF	TGCGCCAGCAGCCATCGGACATCTAGTCGGACTGAAGCTTTCTTT
.	TRBV27	TRBJ1-5	medium-sized	CASSQTGTKGNQPQHF	TGTGCCAGCAGTCAGACCGGGACAAAAGGCAATCAGCCCCAGCATTTT
.	TRBV20-1	TRBJ2-1	.	CSAWVAKNEQFF	TGCAGTGCTTGGGTCGCTAAAAATGAGCAGTTCTTC
TRBD1	TRBV5-4	TRBJ2-2	.	CASSLVDRATGELFF	TGTGCCAGCAGCTTGGTGGACAGGGCCACCGGGGAGCTGTTTTTT
.	TRBV11-2	TRBJ2-1	.	CASSLRLSSYNEQFF	TGTGCCAGCAGCTTAAGACTTAGCTCCTACAATGAGCAGTTCTTC
TRBD1	TRBV4-3	TRBJ2-7	medium-sized	CASSARTGDYEQYF	TGCGCCAGCAGCGCCCGTACAGGGGACTACGAGCAGTACTTC
.	TRBV5-6	TRBJ2-3	.	CASSGQIRDPQYF	TGTGCCAGCAGCGGCCAGATCAGGGATCCCCAGTATTTT
TRBD1	TRBV4-1	TRBJ1-2	medium-sized	CASSQWTGQGYGYTF	TGCGCCAGCAGCCAGTGGACAGGGCAGGGCTATGGCTACACCTTC
.	TRBV20-1	TRBJ1-1	medium-sized	CSAIGGSTEAFF	TGCAGTGCTATTGGGGGATCCACTGAAGCTTTCTTT
.	TRBV7-8	TRBJ1-5	medium-sized	CASSPWTLRDEPQHF	TGTGCCAGCAGCCCCTGGACGCTGAGGGACGAGCCCCAGCATTTT
.	TRBV6-5	TRBJ1-4	medium-sized	CASRSGLEKLFF	TGTGCCAGCAGATCGGGGCTGGAAAAACTGTTTTTT
.	TRBV27	TRBJ1-2	.	CASSLSWDGYGYTF	TGTGCCAGCAGTTTATCCTGGGACGGCTATGGCTACACCTTC
.	TRBV28	TRBJ2-4	few	CASSWVGSGNIQYF	TGTGCCAGCAGCTGGGTGGGCTCGGGGAACATTCAGTACTTC
.	TRBV6-2/TRBV6-3	TRBJ1-5	medium-sized	CASSSGGIGNQPQHF	TGTGCCAGCAGTTCGGGGGGGATCGGGAATCAGCCCCAGCATTTT
.	TRBV28	TRBJ2-1	medium-sized	CASSFISYNEQFF	TGTGCCAGCAGTTTCATATCCTACAATGAGCAGTTCTTC
.	TRBV20-1	TRBJ1-5	medium-sized	CSARDSGHRAGQPQHF	TGCAGTGCTAGAGATTCGGGGCACAGGGCCGGTCAGCCCCAGCATTTT
.	TRBV6-5	TRBJ1-4	many	CASSPLSGELFF	TGTGCCAGCAGCCCACTCAGTGGGGAACTGTTTTTT
.	TRBV7-9	TRBJ2-7	medium-sized	CASSKVGSSYEQYF	TGTGCCAGCAGCAAGGTGGGCAGTTCCTACGAGCAGTACTTC
.	TRBV7-2	TRBJ2-7	medium-sized	CASSLQGPYEQYF	TGTGCCAGCAGCTTACAGGGCCCCTACGAGCAGTACTTC
.	TRBV5-1	TRBJ1-4	few	CASSLVGAGEKLFF	TGCGCCAGCAGCTTGGTCGGGGCGGGTGAAAAACTGTTTTTT
.	TRBV20-1	TRBJ1-6	medium-sized	CSAPGTRGPSSPLHF	TGCAGTGCCCCCGGGACGAGGGGCCCGAGTTCACCCCTCCACTTT
.	TRBV20-1	TRBJ2-1	medium-sized	CSAFIGEQFF	TGCAGTGCCTTTATCGGTGAACAGTTCTTC
TRBD2	TRBV6-6	TRBJ2-3	medium-sized	CASSRSTSGGAHTQYF	TGTGCCAGCAGTCGGTCAACTAGCGGGGGGGCTCATACGCAGTATTTT
.	TRBV9	TRBJ2-2	.	CASSVDHKITGELFF	TGTGCCAGCAGCGTAGATCACAAGATCACCGGGGAGCTGTTTTTT
.	TRBV20-1	TRBJ2-7	.	CSAPRSLVESHEQYF	TGCAGTGCTCCGCGATCTTTAGTCGAGAGCCACGAGCAGTACTTC
TRBD1	TRBV19	TRBJ2-2	many	CASSTGTGATGELFF	TGTGCCAGTAGCACTGGGACAGGGGCCACCGGGGAGCTGTTTTTT
.	TRBV7-9	TRBJ2-3	.	CASSLNGGKSFGTQYF	TGTGCCAGCAGCTTAAACGGGGGAAAGTCATTTGGTACGCAGTATTTT
TRBD2	TRBV9	TRBJ2-5	medium-sized	CASSSGTSTVETQYF	TGTGCCAGCAGCTCCGGGACTAGCACTGTGGAGACCCAGTACTTC
TRBD1	TRBV20-1	TRBJ2-7	many	CSAEGQDSYEQYF	TGCAGTGCCGAGGGACAGGACTCCTACGAGCAGTACTTC
TRBD1	TRBV23-1	TRBJ2-7	.	CASSRYRGPYEQYF	TGCGCCAGCAGCCGGTACAGGGGACCCTACGAGCAGTACTTC
.	TRBV11-2	TRBJ2-3	few	CASSLGRLTDTQYF	TGTGCCAGCAGCCTCGGACGGCTCACAGATACGCAGTATTTT
.	TRBV18	TRBJ2-7	medium-sized	CASSPPVLRDGTYEQYF	TGTGCCAGCTCACCCCCTGTTCTACGGGACGGCACCTACGAGCAGTACTTC
TRBD1	TRBV28	TRBJ2-4	many	CASSFDNTPGQGVSKNIQYF	TGTGCCAGCAGTTTCGACAATACCCCGGGACAGGGGGTGTCCAAAAACATTCAGTACTTC
.	TRBV18	TRBJ2-5	.	CASSPIGTISELTQYF	TGTGCCAGCTCACCAATCGGAACTATTTCTGAGTTGACCCAGTACTTC
TRBD1	TRBV4-1	TRBJ2-5	few	CASSQGTGREETQYF	TGCGCCAGCAGCCAGGGGACAGGGAGAGAAGAGACCCAGTACTTC
.	TRBV7-2	TRBJ2-1	few	CASSLAGGYNEQFF	TGTGCCAGCAGCTTAGCGGGGGGTTACAATGAGCAGTTCTTC
.	TRBV2	TRBJ2-3	medium-sized	CASSLTDTQYF	TGTGCCAGCAGTCTCACAGATACGCAGTATTTT
.	TRBV7-8	TRBJ2-5	large	CASSFGGGGETQYF	TGTGCCAGCAGCTTCGGAGGGGGGGGAGAGACCCAGTACTTC
TRBD1	TRBV12-3/TRBV12-4	TRBJ1-2	medium-sized	CASSSHRDRPYGYTF	TGTGCCAGCAGTTCTCACCGGGACAGGCCCTATGGCTACACCTTC
.	TRBV19	TRBJ2-3	.	CASSLSTGASSTDTQYF	TGTGCCAGTAGTCTCTCTACTGGGGCTTCTAGCACAGATACGCAGTATTTT
TRBD1	TRBV6-2/TRBV6-3	TRBJ2-5	few	CASGWVDRGGETQYF	TGTGCCAGCGGATGGGTGGACAGGGGAGGAGAGACCCAGTACTTC
.	TRBV7-6	TRBJ2-3	medium-sized	CASSPGALQYF	TGTGCCAGCAGCCCCGGAGCTCTGCAGTATTTT
.	TRBV7-8	TRBJ2-5	few	CATQWGGRGVQETQYF	TGTGCCACCCAATGGGGGGGGCGCGGGGTCCAAGAGACCCAGTACTTC
.	TRBV29-1	TRBJ2-7	.	CSVRQTYEQYF	TGCAGCGTTCGGCAGACCTACGAGCAGTACTTC
.	TRBV27	TRBJ2-5	medium-sized	CASSLHPPSLETQYF	TGTGCCAGCAGTTTACACCCTCCCTCTTTAGAGACCCAGTACTTC
.	TRBV2	TRBJ2-7	many	CASSGETLSYEQYF	TGTGCCAGCAGTGGTGAGACCCTATCCTACGAGCAGTACTTC
.	TRBV20-1	TRBJ2-1	few	CSAYQGGSYNEQFF	TGCAGTGCTTATCAGGGGGGGTCCTACAATGAGCAGTTCTTC
.	TRBV30	TRBJ1-2	medium-sized	CAWSRAYGYTF	TGTGCCTGGAGCAGGGCCTATGGCTACACCTTC
.	TRBV5-1	TRBJ2-1	many	CASSLAQGSLSNEQFF	TGCGCCAGCAGCTTGGCCCAGGGGAGCTTAAGCAATGAGCAGTTCTTC
.	TRBV6-2/TRBV6-3	TRBJ2-2	many	CASSNGASGIGELFF	TGTGCCAGCAGTAACGGGGCCTCCGGAATCGGGGAGCTGTTTTTT
TRBD1	TRBV10-3	TRBJ1-4	medium-sized	CAIRQGGSDEKLFF	TGTGCCATCCGACAGGGGGGTAGTGATGAAAAACTGTTTTTT
.	TRBV7-9	TRBJ2-4	many	CAEREGAENIQYF	TGTGCCGAGCGAGAAGGGGCTGAGAACATTCAGTACTTC
.	TRBV9	TRBJ1-5	medium-sized	CASSVSVSNQPQHF	TGTGCCAGCAGCGTAAGCGTTAGCAATCAGCCCCAGCATTTT
.	TRBV7-6	TRBJ1-1	medium-sized	CASSLGGAEAFF	TGTGCCAGCAGCTTGGGGGGGGCTGAAGCTTTCTTT
.	TRBV7-9	TRBJ2-3	few	CASTSQSDGHTQYF	TGTGCCAGCACCAGTCAATCGGACGGACATACGCAGTATTTT
.	TRBV20-1	TRBJ1-5	medium-sized	CSAKVLPGNNQPQHF	TGCAGTGCTAAAGTACTCCCGGGGAACAATCAGCCCCAGCATTTT
TRBD2	TRBV27	TRBJ2-2	medium-sized	CASSLYNGGALRELFF	TGTGCCAGCAGTTTATATAACGGGGGGGCCCTAAGGGAGCTGTTTTTT